This record covers a single T cell receptor beta chain. Germline lookup yields CDR1 SNHLY and CDR2 FYNNEI. V was trimmed by 5 bases and J by 5 bases, leaving 7 bases between them. The CDR3 has 11 residues. Researchers ran the PCR with 60 Vbeta and 13 Jbeta primers. Under the authors' procedure: The authors later counted some 76 million unique TCR beta chains, some 12 million of them shared. Some clones are missing from TCRdb's copy, which holds only in-frame ones; the method was immunoSEQ multiplex PCR. That table furnishes V, J and clone size, whereas the DNA furnished D and trimming. The sample data list fewer than 85,000 clones. The sample is drawn from a study of cytomegalovirus exposure and HLA in healthy donors.

Sequenced: PBMCs. The chain is built from TRBV2 and TRBJ2-7; maybe TRBD2 (6 bases). The sequence was obtained from a man aged 25-40 years in good health and CMV-seronegative. The CDR3 region is CASSRTNEQYF. DNA of the CDR3: TGTGCCAGCAGTAGGACTAACGAGCAGTACTTC.